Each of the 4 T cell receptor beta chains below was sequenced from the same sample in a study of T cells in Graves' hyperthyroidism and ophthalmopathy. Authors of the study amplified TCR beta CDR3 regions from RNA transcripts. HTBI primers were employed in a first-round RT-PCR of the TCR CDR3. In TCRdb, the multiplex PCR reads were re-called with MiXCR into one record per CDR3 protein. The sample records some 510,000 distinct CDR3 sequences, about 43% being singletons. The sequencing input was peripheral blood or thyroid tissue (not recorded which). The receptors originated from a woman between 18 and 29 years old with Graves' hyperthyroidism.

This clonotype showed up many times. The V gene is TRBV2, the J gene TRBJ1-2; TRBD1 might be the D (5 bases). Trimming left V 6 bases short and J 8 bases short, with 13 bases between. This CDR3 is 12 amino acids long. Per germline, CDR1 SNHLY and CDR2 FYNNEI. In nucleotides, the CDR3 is TGTGCCAGCAGCGGGCCGCGGGGCGGCTACACCTTC. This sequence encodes CASSGPRGGYTF.

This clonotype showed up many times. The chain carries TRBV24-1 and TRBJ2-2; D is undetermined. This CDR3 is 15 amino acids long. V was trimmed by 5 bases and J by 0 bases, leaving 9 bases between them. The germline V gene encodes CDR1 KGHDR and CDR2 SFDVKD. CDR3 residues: CATSGDLANTGELFF. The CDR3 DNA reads TGTGCCACCAGTGGGGATCTAGCGAACACCGGGGAGCTGTTTTTT.

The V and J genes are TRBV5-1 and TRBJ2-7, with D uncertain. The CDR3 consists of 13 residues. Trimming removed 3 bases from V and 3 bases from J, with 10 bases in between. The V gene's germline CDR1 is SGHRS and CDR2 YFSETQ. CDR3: CASSSDGLYEQYF. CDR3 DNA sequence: TGCGCCAGCAGCTCCGACGGCCTCTACGAGCAGTACTTC.

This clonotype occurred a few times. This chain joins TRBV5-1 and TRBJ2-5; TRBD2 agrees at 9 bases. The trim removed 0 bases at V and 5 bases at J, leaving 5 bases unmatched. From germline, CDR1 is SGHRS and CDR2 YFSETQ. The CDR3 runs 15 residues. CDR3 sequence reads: CASSLAGTSFETQYF. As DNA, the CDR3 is TGCGCCAGCAGCTTGGCCGGGACTAGCTTTGAGACCCAGTACTTC.